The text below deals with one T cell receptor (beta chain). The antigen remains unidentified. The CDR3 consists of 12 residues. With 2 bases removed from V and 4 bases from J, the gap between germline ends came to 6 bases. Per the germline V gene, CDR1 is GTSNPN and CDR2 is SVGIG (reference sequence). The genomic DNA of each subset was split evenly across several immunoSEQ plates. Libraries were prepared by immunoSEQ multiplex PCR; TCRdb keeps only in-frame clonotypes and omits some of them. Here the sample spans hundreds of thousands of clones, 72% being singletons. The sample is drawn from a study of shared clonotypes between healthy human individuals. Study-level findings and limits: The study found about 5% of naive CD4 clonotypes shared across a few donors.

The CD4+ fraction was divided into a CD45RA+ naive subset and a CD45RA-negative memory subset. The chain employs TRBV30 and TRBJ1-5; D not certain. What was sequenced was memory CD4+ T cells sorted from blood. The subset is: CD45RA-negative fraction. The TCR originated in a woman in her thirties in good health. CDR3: CAWSFRNQPQHF. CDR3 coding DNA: TGTGCCTGGAGTTTCCGGAATCAGCCCCAGCATTTT.